A selection of T cell receptor beta chains follows, all from one sample in a study of cytomegalovirus exposure and HLA in healthy donors. Assay used: immunoSEQ multiplex PCR; TCRdb lists only in-frame clones, some missing. The sample contains approximately 98,000 clones, about 81% of which appear only once. The sample comprised PBMCs. These TCRs come from a man aged 18-30 years in good health and CMV-seropositive. CDR3s include the opening cysteine and the closing phenylalanine or tryptophan. The D gene is left open where the match is weak. Clone size is stated in some rows and not others, as once, few, many or a class when expanded.

J gene: TRBJ2-7; clone size: NA; D gene: TRBD1; V gene: TRBV5-4; CDR3 protein: CASSPRDRGNEQYF; CDR3 DNA: TGTGCCAGCAGCCCCCGGGACAGGGGGAACGAGCAGTACTTC
J gene: TRBJ1-6; clone size: NA; D gene: NA; V gene: TRBV5-4; CDR3 protein: CASRLGHIDSPLHF; CDR3 DNA: TGTGCCAGCAGACTGGGACACATCGATTCACCCCTCCACTTT
J gene: TRBJ2-1; clone size: NA; D gene: TRBD2; V gene: TRBV27; CDR3 protein: CASSWLAGHNEQFF; CDR3 DNA: TGTGCCAGCAGTTGGCTAGCGGGGCATAATGAGCAGTTCTTC
J gene: TRBJ1-2; clone size: NA; D gene: TRBD1; V gene: TRBV27; CDR3 protein: CASRQGDGYTF; CDR3 DNA: TGTGCCAGTAGACAGGGGGATGGCTACACCTTC
J gene: TRBJ2-1; clone size: NA; D gene: NA; V gene: TRBV29-1; CDR3 protein: CSVDQAGRSEQFF; CDR3 DNA: TGCAGCGTTGACCAGGCGGGGAGGAGTGAGCAGTTCTTC
J gene: TRBJ1-6; clone size: few; D gene: NA; V gene: TRBV30; CDR3 protein: CAWSEPGMNSPLHF; CDR3 DNA: TGTGCCTGGAGTGAACCGGGGATGAATTCACCCCTCCACTTT
J gene: TRBJ2-7; clone size: NA; D gene: NA; V gene: TRBV11-2; CDR3 protein: CASSDGTYEQYF; CDR3 DNA: TGTGCCAGCAGCGACGGGACCTACGAGCAGTACTTC
J gene: TRBJ2-7; clone size: NA; D gene: TRBD1; V gene: TRBV19; CDR3 protein: CASSMGTGSEQYF; CDR3 DNA: TGTGCCAGTAGTATGGGGACAGGGTCCGAGCAGTACTTC
J gene: TRBJ2-1; clone size: NA; D gene: TRBD2; V gene: TRBV27; CDR3 protein: CASSLLAGADNEQFF; CDR3 DNA: TGTGCCAGCAGTTTGCTAGCGGGGGCTGACAATGAGCAGTTCTTC
J gene: TRBJ1-3; clone size: once; D gene: NA; V gene: TRBV28; CDR3 protein: CASSWTQTGTIYF; CDR3 DNA: TGTGCCAGCAGTTGGACACAGACGGGCACCATATATTTT
J gene: TRBJ2-3; clone size: many; D gene: TRBD2; V gene: TRBV6-4; CDR3 protein: CASSDGGGATDTQYF; CDR3 DNA: TGTGCCAGCAGTGACGGCGGGGGGGCCACAGATACGCAGTATTTT
J gene: TRBJ2-7; clone size: few; D gene: NA; V gene: TRBV11-2; CDR3 protein: CASSLEGLATYEQYF; CDR3 DNA: TGTGCCAGCAGCTTAGAAGGTTTAGCGACTTACGAGCAGTACTTC
J gene: TRBJ2-3; clone size: NA; D gene: TRBD2; V gene: TRBV7-6; CDR3 protein: CASSLRGRGSTDTQYF; CDR3 DNA: TGTGCCAGCAGCTTACGTGGGCGGGGGTCCACAGATACGCAGTATTTT
J gene: TRBJ2-5; clone size: NA; D gene: TRBD2; V gene: TRBV9; CDR3 protein: CASSLSRLAGPSPETQYF; CDR3 DNA: TGTGCCAGCAGCTTATCCAGACTAGCGGGCCCATCCCCAGAGACCCAGTACTTC
J gene: TRBJ1-5; clone size: NA; D gene: NA; V gene: TRBV6-4; CDR3 protein: CASSDIYSNQPQHF; CDR3 DNA: TGTGCCAGCAGTGACATATATAGCAATCAGCCCCAGCATTTT
J gene: TRBJ2-5; clone size: NA; D gene: TRBD2; V gene: TRBV6-1; CDR3 protein: CASSELRTSGGETQYF; CDR3 DNA: TGTGCCAGCAGTGAACTAAGGACTAGCGGGGGGGAGACCCAGTACTTC
J gene: TRBJ1-6; clone size: few; D gene: TRBD1; V gene: TRBV9; CDR3 protein: CASSVIGTENSPLHF; CDR3 DNA: TGTGCCAGCAGCGTAATAGGGACAGAAAATTCACCCCTCCACTTT